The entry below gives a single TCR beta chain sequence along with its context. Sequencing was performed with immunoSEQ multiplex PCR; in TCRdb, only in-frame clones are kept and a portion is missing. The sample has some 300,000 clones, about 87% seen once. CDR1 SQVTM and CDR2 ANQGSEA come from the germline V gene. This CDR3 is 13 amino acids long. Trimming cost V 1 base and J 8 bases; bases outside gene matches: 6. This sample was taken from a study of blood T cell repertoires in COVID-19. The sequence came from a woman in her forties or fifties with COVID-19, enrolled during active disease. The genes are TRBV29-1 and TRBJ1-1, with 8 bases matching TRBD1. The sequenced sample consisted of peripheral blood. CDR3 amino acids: CSVEGVWDREAFF. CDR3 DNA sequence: TGCAGCGTTGAAGGAGTGTGGGACAGGGAAGCTTTCTTT.